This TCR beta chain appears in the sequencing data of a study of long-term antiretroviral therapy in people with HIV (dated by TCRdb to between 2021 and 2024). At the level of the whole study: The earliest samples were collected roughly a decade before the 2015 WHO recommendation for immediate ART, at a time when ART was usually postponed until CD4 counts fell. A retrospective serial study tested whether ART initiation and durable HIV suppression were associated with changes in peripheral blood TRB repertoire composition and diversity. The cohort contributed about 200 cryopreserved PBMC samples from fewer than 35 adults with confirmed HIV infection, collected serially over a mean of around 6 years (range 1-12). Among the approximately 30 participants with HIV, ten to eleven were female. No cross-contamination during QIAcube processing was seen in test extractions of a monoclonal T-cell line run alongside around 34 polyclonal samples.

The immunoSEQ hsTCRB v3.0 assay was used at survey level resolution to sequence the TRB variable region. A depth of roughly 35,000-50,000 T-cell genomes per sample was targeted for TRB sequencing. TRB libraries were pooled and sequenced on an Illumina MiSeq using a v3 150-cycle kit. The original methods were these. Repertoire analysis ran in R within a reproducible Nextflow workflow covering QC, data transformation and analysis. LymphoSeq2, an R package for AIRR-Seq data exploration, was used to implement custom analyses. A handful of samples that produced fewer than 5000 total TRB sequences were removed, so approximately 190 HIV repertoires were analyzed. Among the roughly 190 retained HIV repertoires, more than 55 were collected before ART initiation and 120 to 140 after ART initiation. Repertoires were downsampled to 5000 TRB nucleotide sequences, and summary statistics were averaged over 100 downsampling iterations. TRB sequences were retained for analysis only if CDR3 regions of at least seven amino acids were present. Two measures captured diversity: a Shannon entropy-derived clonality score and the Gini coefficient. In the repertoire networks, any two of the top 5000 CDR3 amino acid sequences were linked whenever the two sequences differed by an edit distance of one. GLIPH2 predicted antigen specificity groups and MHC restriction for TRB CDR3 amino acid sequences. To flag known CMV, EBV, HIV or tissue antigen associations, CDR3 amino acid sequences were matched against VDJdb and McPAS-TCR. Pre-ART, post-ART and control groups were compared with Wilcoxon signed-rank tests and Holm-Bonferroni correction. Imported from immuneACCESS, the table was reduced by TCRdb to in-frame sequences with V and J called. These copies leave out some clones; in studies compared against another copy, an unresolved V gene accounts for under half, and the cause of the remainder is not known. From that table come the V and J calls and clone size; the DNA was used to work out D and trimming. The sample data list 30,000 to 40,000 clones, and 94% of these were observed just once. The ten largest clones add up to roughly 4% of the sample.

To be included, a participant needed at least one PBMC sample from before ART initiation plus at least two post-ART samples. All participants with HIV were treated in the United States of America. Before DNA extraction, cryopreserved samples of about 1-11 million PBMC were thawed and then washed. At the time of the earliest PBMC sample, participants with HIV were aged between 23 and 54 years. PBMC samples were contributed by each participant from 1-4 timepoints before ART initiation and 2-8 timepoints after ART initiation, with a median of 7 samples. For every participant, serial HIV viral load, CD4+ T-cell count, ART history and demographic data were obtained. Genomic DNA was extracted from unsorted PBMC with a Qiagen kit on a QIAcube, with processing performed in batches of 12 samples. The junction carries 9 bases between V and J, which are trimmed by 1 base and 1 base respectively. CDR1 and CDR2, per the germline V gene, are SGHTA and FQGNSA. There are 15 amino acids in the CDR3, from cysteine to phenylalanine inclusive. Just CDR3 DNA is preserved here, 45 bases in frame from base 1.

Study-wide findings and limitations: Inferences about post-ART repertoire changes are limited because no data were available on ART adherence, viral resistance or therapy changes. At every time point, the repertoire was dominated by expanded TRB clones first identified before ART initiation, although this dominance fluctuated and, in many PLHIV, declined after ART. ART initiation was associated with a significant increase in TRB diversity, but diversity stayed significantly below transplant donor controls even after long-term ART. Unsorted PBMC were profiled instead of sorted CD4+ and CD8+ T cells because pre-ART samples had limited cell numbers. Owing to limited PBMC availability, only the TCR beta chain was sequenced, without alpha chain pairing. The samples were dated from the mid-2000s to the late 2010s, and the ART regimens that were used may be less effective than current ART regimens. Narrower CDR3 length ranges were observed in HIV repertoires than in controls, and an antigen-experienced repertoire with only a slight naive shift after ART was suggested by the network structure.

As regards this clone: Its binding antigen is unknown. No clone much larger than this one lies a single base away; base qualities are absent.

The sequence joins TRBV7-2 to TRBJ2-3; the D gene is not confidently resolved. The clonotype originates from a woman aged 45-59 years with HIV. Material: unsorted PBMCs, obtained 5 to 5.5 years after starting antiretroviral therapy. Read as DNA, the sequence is TGTGCCAGCAGCTTAGTGGCCGGAGGCACAGATACGCAGTATTTT. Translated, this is CASSLVAGGTDTQYF.